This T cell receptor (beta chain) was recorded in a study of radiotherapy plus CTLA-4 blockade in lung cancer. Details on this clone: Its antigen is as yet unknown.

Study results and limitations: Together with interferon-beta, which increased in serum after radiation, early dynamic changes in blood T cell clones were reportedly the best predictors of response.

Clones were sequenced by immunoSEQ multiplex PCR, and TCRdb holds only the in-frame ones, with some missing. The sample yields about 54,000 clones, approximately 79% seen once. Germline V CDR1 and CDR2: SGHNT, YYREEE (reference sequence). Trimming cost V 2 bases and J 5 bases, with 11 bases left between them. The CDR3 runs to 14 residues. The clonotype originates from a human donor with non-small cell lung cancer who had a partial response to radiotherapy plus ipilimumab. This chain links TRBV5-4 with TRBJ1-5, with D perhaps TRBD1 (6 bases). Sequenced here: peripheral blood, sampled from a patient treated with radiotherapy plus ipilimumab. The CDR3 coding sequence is TGTGCCAGCAGCTTCGGGGGGGGCGATCAGCCCCAGCATTTT. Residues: CASSFGGGDQPQHF.